This T cell receptor beta chain was obtained from a study of T-cell reconstitution after alpha-beta-depleted transplantation in children. Study-wide points: Approximately two months post-transplant, alpha-beta T cells reportedly originated from several hundred expanded graft clones. Surviving recipient T cells and thymic progenitors accounted for the high day-60 TCRbeta diversity observed in some patients.

The CDR3 has 16 residues. The J segment lost 2 bases and the V segment lost 1 base, leaving 7 bases of the junction unmatched. The germline V gene has CDR1 SGHRS and CDR2 YFSETQ. The table lists this clonotype with a few counts. Its antigen remains unknown. Preparation of the TCRbeta library involved a method that used unique molecular identifiers. MiXCR, applied by TCRdb to the PCR reads, yields one record per CDR3 protein. The profile shows 500,000 to 650,000 distinct CDR3 sequences, approximately 10% of them singletons. The chain carries TRBV5-1 and TRBJ2-7; the match to TRBD1 covers 9 bases. The sample in question was PBMCs, mostly from graft donor cells, obtained 180 days after TCRalphabeta/CD19-depleted stem cell transplant. This clonotype originated in a female patient aged 2-15 years who had a stem cell transplant for aplastic anemia, so the T cells may come from the graft donor. The DNA of the CDR3 is TGCGCCAGCAGCTTGCGCCCGGGACAGGGAGCCTACGAGCAGTACTTC. Protein sequence: CASSLRPGQGAYEQYF.